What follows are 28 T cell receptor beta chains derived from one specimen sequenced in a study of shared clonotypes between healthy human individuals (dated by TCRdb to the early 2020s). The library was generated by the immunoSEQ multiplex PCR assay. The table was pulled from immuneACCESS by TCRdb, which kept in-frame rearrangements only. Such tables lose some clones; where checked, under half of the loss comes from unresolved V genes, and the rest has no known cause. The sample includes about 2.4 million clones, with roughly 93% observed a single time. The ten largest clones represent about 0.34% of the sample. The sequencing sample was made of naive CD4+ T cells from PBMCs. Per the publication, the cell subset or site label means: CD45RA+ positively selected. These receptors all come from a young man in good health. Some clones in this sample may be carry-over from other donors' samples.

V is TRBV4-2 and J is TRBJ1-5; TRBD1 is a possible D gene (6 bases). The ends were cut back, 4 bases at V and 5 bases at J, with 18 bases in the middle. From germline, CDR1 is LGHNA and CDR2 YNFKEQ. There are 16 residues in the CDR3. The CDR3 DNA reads TGTGCCAGCAGCCTACCCATTGAGGGGGAGGATCAGCCCCAGCATTTT. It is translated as CASSLPIEGEDQPQHF.

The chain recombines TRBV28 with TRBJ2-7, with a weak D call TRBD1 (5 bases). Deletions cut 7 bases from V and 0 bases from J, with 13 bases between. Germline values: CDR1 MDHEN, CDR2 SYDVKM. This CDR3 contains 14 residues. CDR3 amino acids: CASTVRESSYEQYF. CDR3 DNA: TGTGCCAGCACCGTCAGGGAATCCTCCTACGAGCAGTACTTC. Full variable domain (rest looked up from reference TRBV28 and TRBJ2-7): DVKVTQSSRYLVKRTGEKVFLECVQDMDHENMFWYRQDPGLGLRLIYFSYDVKMKEKGDIPEGYSVSREKKERFSLILESASTNQTSMYLCASTVRESSYEQYFGPGTRLTVT.

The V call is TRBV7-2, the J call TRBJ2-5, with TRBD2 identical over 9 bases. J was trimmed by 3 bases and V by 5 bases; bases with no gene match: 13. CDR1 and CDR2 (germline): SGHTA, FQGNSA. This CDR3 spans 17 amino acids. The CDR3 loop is CASSPSFASSGKETQYF. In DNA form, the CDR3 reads TGTGCCAGCAGCCCCTCTTTTGCTTCTAGCGGGAAAGAGACCCAGTACTTC.

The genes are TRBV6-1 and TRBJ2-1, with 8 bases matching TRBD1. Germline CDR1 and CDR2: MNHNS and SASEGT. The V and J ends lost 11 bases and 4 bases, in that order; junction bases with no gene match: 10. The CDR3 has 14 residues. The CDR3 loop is CAGKIGDRYNEQFF. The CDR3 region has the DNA TGTGCCGGGAAAATAGGGGACAGGTACAATGAGCAGTTCTTC.

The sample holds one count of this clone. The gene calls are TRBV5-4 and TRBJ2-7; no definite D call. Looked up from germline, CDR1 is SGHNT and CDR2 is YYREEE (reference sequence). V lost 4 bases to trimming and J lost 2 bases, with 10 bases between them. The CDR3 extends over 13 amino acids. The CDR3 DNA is TGTGCCAGCAGCCAGGCCGGCACCTACGAGCAGTACTTC. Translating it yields CASSQAGTYEQYF.

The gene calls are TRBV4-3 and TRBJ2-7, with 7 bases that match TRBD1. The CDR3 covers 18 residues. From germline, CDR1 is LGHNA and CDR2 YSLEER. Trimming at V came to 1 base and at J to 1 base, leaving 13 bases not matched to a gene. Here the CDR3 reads CASSQVKRQGRGSYEQYF. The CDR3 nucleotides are TGCGCCAGCAGCCAAGTTAAACGACAGGGAAGGGGGTCCTACGAGCAGTACTTC.

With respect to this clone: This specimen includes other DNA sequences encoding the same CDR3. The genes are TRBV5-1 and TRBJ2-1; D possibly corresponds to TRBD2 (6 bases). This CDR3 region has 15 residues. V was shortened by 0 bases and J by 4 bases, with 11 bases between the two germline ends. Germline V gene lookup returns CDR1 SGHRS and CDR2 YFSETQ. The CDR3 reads CASSLGPGGYNEQFF. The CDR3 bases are TGCGCCAGCAGCTTGGGACCCGGGGGATACAATGAGCAGTTCTTC.

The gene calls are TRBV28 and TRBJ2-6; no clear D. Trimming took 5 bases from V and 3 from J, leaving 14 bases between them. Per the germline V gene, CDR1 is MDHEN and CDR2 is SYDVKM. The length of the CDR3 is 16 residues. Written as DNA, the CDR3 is TGTGCCAGCAGTCAGTCTCGGGCGGTTGGGGCCAACGTCCTGACTTTC. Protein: CASSQSRAVGANVLTF. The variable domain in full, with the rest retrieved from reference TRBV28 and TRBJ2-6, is DVKVTQSSRYLVKRTGEKVFLECVQDMDHENMFWYRQDPGLGLRLIYFSYDVKMKEKGDIPEGYSVSREKKERFSLILESASTNQTSMYLCASSQSRAVGANVLTFGAGSRLTVL.

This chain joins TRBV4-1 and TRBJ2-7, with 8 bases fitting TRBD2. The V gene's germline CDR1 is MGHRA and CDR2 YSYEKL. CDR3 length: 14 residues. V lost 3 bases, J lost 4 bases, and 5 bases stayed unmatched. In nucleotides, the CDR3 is TGCGCCAGCAGCCACAGCGGGAGAGAGTACGAGCAGTACTTC. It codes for CASSHSGREYEQYF.

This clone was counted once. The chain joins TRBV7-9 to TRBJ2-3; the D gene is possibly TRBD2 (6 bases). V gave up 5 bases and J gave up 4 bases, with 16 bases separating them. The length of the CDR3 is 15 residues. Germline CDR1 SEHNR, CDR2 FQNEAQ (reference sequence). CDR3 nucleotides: TGTGCCAGCAGCCCCGGGGGTAGGGCAGCAGATACGCAGTATTTT. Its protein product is CASSPGGRAADTQYF.

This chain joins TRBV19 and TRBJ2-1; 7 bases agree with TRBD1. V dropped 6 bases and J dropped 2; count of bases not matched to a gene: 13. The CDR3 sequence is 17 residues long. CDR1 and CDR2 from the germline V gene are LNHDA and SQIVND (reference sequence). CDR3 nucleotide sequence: TGTGCCAGTAGCCCAGGGGGATGGGGCCTTCCCTACAATGAGCAGTTCTTC. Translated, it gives CASSPGGWGLPYNEQFF.

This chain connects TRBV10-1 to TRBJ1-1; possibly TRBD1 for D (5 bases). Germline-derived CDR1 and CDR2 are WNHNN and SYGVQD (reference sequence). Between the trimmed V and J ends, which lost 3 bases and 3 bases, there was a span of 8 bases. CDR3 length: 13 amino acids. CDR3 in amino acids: CASSDGAYTEAFF. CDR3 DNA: TGCGCCAGCAGTGACGGGGCGTACACTGAAGCTTTCTTT.

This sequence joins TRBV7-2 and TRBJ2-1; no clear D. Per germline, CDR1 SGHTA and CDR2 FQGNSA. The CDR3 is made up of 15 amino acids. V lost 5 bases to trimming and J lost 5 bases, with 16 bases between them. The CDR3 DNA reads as TGTGCCAGCAGCCCTGAGATGACTTACAACAATGAGCAGTTCTTC. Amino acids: CASSPEMTYNNEQFF.

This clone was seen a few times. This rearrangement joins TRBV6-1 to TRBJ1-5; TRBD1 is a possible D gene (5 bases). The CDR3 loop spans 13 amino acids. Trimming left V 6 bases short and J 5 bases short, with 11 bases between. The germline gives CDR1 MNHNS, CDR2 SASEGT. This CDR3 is CASRPSGYQPQHF. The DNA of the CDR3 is TGTGCCAGCAGGCCATCAGGGTATCAGCCCCAGCATTTT.

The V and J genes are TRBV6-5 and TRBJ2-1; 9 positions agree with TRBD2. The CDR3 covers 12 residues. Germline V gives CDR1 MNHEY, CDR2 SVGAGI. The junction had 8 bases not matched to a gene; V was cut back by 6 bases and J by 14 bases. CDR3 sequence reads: CASRKASGMEFF. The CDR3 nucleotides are TGTGCCAGCAGAAAGGCTAGCGGGATGGAGTTCTTC.

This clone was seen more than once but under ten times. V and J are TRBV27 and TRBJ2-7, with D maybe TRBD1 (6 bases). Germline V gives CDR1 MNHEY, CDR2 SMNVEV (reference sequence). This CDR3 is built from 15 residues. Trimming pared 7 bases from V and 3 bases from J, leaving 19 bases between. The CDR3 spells CASTRQATGNYEQYF. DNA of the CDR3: TGTGCCAGCACCCGACAGGCCACTGGAAACTACGAGCAGTACTTC.

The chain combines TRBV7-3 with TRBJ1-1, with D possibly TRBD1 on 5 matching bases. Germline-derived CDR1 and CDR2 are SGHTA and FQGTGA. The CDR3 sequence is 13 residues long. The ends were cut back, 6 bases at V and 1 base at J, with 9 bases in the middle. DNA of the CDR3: TGTGCCAGCAGTAACGACAGGAACACTGAAGCTTTCTTT. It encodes CASSNDRNTEAFF.

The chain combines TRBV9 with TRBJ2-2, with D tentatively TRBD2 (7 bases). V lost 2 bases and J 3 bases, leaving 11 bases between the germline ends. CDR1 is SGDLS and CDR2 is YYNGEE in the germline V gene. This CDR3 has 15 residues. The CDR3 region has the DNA TGTGCCAGCAGCGTCAGGGGAGGGCACACCGGGGAGCTGTTTTTT. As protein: CASSVRGGHTGELFF.

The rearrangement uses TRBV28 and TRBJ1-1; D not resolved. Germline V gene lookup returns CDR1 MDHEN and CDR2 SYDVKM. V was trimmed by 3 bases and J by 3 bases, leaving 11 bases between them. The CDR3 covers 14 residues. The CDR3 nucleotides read TGTGCCAGCAGTTTTGTTGTAGGGTACACTGAAGCTTTCTTT. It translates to CASSFVVGYTEAFF.

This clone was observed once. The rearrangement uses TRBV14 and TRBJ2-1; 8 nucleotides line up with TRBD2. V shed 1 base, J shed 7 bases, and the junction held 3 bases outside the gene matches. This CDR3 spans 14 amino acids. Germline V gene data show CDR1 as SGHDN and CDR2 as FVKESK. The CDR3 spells CASSQASGSNEQFF. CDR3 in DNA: TGTGCCAGCAGCCAAGCCAGCGGGAGTAATGAGCAGTTCTTC.

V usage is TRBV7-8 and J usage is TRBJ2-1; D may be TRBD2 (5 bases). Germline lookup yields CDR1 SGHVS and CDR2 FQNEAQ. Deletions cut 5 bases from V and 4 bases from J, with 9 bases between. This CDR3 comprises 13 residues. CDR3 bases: TGTGCCAGCAGCCCGCGGACTTACAATGAGCAGTTCTTC. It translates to CASSPRTYNEQFF.

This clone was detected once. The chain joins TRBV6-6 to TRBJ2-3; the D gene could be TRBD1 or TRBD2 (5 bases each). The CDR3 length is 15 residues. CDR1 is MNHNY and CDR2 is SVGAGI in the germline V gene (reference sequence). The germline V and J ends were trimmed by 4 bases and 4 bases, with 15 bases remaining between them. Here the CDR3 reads CASSFPGPSPDTQYF. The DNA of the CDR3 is TGTGCCAGCAGTTTTCCGGGACCGTCACCAGATACGCAGTATTTT.

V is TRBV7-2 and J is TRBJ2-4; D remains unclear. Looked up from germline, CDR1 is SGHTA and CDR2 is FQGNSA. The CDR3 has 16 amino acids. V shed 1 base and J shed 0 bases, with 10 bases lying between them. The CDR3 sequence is CASSLVTTLAKNIQYF. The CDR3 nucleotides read TGTGCCAGCAGCTTAGTAACGACGCTAGCCAAAAACATTCAGTACTTC.

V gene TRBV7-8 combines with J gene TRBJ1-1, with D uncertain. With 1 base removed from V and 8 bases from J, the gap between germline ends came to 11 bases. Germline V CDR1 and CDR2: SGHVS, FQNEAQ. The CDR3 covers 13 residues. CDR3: CASSLGADREAFF. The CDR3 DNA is TGTGCCAGCAGCTTAGGGGCAGACCGGGAAGCTTTCTTT.

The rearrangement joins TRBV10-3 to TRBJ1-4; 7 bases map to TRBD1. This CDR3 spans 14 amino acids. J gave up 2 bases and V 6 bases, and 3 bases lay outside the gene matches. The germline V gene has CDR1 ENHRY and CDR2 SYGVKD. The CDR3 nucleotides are TGTGCCATCAGCCAGGGGGGGACTAATGAAAAACTGTTTTTT. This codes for CAISQGGTNEKLFF.

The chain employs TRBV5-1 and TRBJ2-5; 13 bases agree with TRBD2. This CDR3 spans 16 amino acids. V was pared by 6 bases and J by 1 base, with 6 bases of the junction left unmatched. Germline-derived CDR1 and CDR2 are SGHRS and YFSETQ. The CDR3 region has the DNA TGCGCCAGCACCAAAGGGACTAGCGGGATCCAAGAGACCCAGTACTTC. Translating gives CASTKGTSGIQETQYF.

The CDR3 bases are TGTGCCAGCAGCCAGGTTCCCTTGTCAGGCACCGGGGAGCTGTTTTTT. As protein: CASSQVPLSGTGELFF. This chain joins TRBV4-2 and TRBJ2-2; D unresolved. The CDR3 consists of 16 residues. The V end lost 3 bases, the J end lost 4 bases, and 15 bases lay between the germline ends. Germline loops: CDR1 LGHNA, CDR2 YNFKEQ.

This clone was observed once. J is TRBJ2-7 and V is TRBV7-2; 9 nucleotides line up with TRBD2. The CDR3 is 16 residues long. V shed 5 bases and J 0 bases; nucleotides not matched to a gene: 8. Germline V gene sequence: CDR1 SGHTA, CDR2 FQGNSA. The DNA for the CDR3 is TGTGCCAGCAGCACGGCGGGGGGGCGGAGCTCCTACGAGCAGTACTTC. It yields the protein CASSTAGGRSSYEQYF. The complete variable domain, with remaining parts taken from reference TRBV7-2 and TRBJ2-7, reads GAGVSQSPSNKVTEKGKDVELRCDPISGHTALYWYRQSLGQGLEFLIYFQGNSAPDKSGLPSDRFSAERTGGSVSTLTIQRTQQEDSAVYLCASSTAGGRSSYEQYFGPGTRLTVT.